This T cell receptor (beta chain) is drawn from a study of vaccination effects on CD4 cells after COVID-19 (dated by TCRdb to 2021 to 2024). In terms of the full investigation: To identify antigen-specific CD4+ T cell clonotypes by their expansion, the ViraFEST assay first stimulated PBMC with viral peptide pools and then applied TCR sequencing. The study compared SARS-CoV-2 spike-specific CD4+ TCR repertoires before and after mRNA vaccination in COVID-19 convalescent patients and infection-naive vaccine recipients. Each well held around 2 million PBMC cultured in IMDM containing approximately 5% human AB serum, roughly 10 IU/ml IL-2 and gentamicin, along with approximately 10 ug/ml peptides. Two doses of either the BNT162b2 or the mRNA-1273 mRNA SARS-CoV-2 vaccine were administered to participants. The full study included around nine COVID-19 convalescent patients and a few SARS-CoV-2-naive healthy vaccine recipients. The Oncomine TCR Beta short-read assay on an Illumina iSeq 100 was used to sequence cultures from other donors in the study.

V and J are truncated by 5 bases and 2 bases respectively, leaving an intervening sequence of 5 bases. The CDR3 sequence holds 12 residues, the cysteine and phenylalanine included. Of the read, only the CDR3 DNA is kept; its 36 bases are in frame from base 1. From a lookup of the germline V gene (reference sequence), CDR1 and CDR2 are LNHDA and SQIVND. After around 10 days of culture, CD4+ T cells were isolated with the EasySep CD4+ T cell isolation kit. Healthy vaccine recipients had no prior SARS-CoV-2 infection, confirmed by negative nucleocapsid antibodies before and after vaccination. Half of the culture medium was replaced with fresh IL-2-containing medium on days 3 and 7. Each peptide stimulation condition was cultured in triplicate wells unless otherwise noted. Using Ficoll-Paque Plus gradient centrifugation, PBMC were separated from whole blood and then either used fresh or cryopreserved at -140C. The QIAamp micro DNA kit was used to extract genomic DNA from the cultured CD4+ T cells.

The investigation overall reported the following: The study was limited by a small number of convalescent patients, and early post-infection timepoints were lacking. At late post-vaccination timepoints, both infection-induced and vaccine-induced clones showed marked clonal contraction, consistent with waning T cell responses. Among healthy vaccine recipients, nearly all vaccine-induced clones were SARS-CoV-2 mono-reactive, and just 1 of 255 was cross-reactive with common cold coronaviruses.

Receptor amplification or capture employed the immunoSEQ multiplex PCR assay. DNA from the cultured, isolated CD4+ T cells was subjected to TCR beta CDR3 sequencing. The authors' pipeline ran thus. Non-productive TCR sequences were removed, reads were trimmed to the CDR3 region, and CDR3s of at least 7 amino acids were retained. The MANAFEST web app was used to pick out antigen-specific clonotypes by comparing their expansion in peptide wells with that in reference cultures. For clones to be considered positive, expansion at FDR<0.05 versus reference and all other wells, an odds ratio above 5, and a frequency above 0.1% in two replicate wells were required. A clonotype was called cross-reactive if it was significantly expanded both in SARS-CoV-2 spike wells and in at least one common cold coronavirus spike condition. Levenshtein distance calculated with the stringdist R package was used to assess CDR3 similarity, and unrooted trees were constructed with ape in R 3.6.1. TCRdb carries this immuneACCESS record with in-frame sequences only. Its versions omit some clonotypes, under half of them owing to an unresolved V gene in the studies checked, with the rest unexplained. V and J calls plus clone size are reproduced from that table; the DNA served to infer D and trimming. This sample gives 70,000 to 85,000 clones in total; roughly 80% of them show up just once. The biggest ten clones account for roughly 2% of the sample.

Comment on this clone: What this receptor recognizes is not known. Base qualities are missing; no much larger clone stands one base away.

The chain joins TRBV19 to TRBJ2-3; too little of a D gene remains to name it. The sequence was obtained from a human donor who received a COVID-19 vaccine. The input for sequencing was CD4+ T cells from PBMCs cultured without peptide, taken before COVID-19 vaccination. CDR3 reads: CASSWDTDTQYF. The DNA reads as follows: TGTGCCAGTAGTTGGGACACAGATACGCAGTATTTT.